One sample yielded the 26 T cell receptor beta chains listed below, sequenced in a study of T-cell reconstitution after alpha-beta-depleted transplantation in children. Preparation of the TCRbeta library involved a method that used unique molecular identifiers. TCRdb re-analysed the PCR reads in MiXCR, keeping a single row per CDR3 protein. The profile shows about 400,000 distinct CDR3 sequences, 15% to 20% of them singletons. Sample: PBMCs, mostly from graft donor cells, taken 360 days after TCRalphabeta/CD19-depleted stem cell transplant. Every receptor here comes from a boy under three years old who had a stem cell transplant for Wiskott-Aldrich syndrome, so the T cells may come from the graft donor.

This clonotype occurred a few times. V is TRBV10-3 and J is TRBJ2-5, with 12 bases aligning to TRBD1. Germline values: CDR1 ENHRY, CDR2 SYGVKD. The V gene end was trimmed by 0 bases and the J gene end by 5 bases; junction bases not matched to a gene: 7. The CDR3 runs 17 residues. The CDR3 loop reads CAISESRGQGARETQYF. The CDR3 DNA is TGTGCCATCAGTGAGTCGAGGGGACAGGGGGCTCGGGAGACCCAGTACTTC.

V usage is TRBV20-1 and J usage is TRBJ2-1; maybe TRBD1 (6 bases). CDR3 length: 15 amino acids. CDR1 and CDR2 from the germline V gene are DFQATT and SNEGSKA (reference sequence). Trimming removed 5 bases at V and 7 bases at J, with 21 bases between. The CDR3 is CSARSLGGAGNEQFF. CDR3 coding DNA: TGCAGTGCTCGCTCACTAGGGGGTGCTGGGAATGAGCAGTTCTTC.

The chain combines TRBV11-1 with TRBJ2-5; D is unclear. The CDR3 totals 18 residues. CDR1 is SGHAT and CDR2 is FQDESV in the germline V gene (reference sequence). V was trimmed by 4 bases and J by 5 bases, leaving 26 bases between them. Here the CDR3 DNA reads TGTGCCAGCAGCTCCCCGACAAGAATAAAGATTCTTACTGAGACCCAGTACTTC. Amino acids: CASSSPTRIKILTETQYF.

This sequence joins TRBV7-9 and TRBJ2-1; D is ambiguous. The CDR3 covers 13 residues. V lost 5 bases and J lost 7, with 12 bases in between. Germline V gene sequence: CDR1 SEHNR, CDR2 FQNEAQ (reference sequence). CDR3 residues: CASSPPPGNEQFF. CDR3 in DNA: TGTGCCAGCAGCCCCCCCCCGGGTAATGAGCAGTTCTTC.

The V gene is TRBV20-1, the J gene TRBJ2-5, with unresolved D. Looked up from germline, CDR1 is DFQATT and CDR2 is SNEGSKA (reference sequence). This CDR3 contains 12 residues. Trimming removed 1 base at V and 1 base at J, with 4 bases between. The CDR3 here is CSARVFQETQYF. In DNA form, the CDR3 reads TGCAGTGCTAGAGTCTTCCAAGAGACCCAGTACTTC.

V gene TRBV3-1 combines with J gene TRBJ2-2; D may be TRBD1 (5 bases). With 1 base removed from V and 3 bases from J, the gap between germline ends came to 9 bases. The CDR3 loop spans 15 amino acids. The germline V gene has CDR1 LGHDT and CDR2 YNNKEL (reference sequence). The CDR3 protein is CASSQGGWYTGELFF. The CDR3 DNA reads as TGTGCCAGCAGCCAAGGGGGCTGGTACACCGGGGAGCTGTTTTTT.

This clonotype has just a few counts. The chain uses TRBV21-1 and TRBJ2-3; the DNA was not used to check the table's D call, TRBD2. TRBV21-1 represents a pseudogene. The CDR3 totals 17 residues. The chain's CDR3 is CASSRCSGGLSTDTQYF. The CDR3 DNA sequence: TGTGCCAGCAGCAGATGTAGCGGGGGCCTTAGCACAGATACGCAGTATTTT.

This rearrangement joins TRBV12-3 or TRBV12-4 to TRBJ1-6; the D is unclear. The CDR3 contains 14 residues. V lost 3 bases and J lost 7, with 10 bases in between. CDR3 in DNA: TGTGCCAGCAGTTTTTGTGAGTGGAATTCACCCCTCCACTTT. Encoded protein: CASSFCEWNSPLHF.

CDR3 DNA: TGTGCCAGCAGTTTAATTGGCAGTGCAAGAGTCGAGCAGTACTTC. Amino acids: CASSLIGSARVEQYF. V gene TRBV28 combines with J gene TRBJ2-7, with D unresolved. Germline V gene data show CDR1 as MDHEN and CDR2 as SYDVKM. The V gene lost 2 bases and the J gene lost 6 bases, with 17 bases spanning the gap. This CDR3 is built from 15 residues.

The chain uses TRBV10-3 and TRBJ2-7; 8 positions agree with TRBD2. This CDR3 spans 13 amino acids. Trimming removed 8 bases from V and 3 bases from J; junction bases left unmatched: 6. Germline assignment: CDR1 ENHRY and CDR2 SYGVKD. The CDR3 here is CAIRNSGVYEQYF. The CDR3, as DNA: TGTGCCATCCGGAATAGCGGGGTCTACGAGCAGTACTTC.

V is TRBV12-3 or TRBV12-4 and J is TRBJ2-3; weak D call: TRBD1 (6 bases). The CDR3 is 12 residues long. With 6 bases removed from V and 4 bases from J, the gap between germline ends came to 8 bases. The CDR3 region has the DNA TGTGCCAGCAGGGGGGCCTCAGATACGCAGTATTTT. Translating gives CASRGASDTQYF.

CDR3 DNA: TGTGCCATCAGTGGATTAGCGGGAGGGCCGTCCTACAATGAGCAGTTCTTC. This gives the protein CAISGLAGGPSYNEQFF. V is TRBV10-3 and J is TRBJ2-1, with 11 bases that match TRBD2. Per germline, CDR1 ENHRY and CDR2 SYGVKD. V dropped 4 bases and J dropped 1; count of bases not matched to a gene: 6. This CDR3 contains 17 residues.

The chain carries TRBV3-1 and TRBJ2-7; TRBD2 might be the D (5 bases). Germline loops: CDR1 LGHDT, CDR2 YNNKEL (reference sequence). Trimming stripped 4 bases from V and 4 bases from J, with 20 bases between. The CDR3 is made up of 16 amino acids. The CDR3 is CASSRTPGLLFYEQYF. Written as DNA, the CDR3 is TGTGCCAGCAGCCGCACGCCAGGACTCCTTTTTTACGAGCAGTACTTC.

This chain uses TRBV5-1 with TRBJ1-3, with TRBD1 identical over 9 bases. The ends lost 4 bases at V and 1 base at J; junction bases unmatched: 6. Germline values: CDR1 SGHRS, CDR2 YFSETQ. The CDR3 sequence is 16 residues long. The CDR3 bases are TGCGCCAGCAGCCGAACAGGGGGCGGATCTGGAAACACCATATATTTT. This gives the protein CASSRTGGGSGNTIYF.

CDR3 nucleotides: TGTGCCAGCAGCACTAGCGGGGTCTCCTACAATGAGCAGTTCTTC. Protein sequence: CASSTSGVSYNEQFF. The gene calls are TRBV12-3 or TRBV12-4 and TRBJ2-1, with 10 positions matching TRBD2. The CDR3 spans 15 residues. The J segment lost 0 bases and the V segment lost 6 bases, leaving 2 bases of the junction unmatched.

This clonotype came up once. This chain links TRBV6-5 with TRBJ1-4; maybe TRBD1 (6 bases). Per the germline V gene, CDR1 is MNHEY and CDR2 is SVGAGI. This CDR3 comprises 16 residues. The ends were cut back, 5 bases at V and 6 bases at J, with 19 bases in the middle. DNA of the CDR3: TGTGCCAGCAGTCCGACAGGCGCGGGATCTTATGAAAAACTGTTTTTT. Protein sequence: CASSPTGAGSYEKLFF.

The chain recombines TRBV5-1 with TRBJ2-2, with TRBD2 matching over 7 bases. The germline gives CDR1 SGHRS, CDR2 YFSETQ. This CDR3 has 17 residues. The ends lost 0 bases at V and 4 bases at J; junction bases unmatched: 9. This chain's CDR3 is CASSLGGGGGVTGELFF. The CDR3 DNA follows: TGCGCCAGCAGCTTGGGAGGCGGCGGGGGTGTCACCGGGGAGCTGTTTTTT.

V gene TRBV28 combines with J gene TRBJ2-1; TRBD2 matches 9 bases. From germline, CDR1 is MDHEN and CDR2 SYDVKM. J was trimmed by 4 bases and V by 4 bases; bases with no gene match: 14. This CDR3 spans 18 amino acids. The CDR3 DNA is TGTGCCAGCAGTTCGCCGGGCGACTGGACTAGCGTGTACAATGAGCAGTTCTTC. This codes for CASSSPGDWTSVYNEQFF.

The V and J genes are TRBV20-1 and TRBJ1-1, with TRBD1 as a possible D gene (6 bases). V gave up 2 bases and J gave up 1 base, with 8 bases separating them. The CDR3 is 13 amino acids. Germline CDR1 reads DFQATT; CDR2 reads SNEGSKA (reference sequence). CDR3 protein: CSARWGPNTEAFF. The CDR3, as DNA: TGCAGTGCTAGATGGGGGCCGAACACTGAAGCTTTCTTT.

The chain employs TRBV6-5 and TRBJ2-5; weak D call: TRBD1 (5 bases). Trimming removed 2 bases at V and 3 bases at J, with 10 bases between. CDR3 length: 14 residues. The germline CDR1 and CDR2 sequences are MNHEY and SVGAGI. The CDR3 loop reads CASSYQGREETQYF. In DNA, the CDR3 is TGTGCCAGCAGTTACCAGGGTAGGGAAGAGACCCAGTACTTC.

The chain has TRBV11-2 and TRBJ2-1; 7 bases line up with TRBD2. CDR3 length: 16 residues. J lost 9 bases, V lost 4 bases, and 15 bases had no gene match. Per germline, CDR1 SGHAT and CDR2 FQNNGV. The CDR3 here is CASSSMWREPFSEQFF. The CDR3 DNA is TGTGCCAGCAGCTCAATGTGGCGGGAGCCCTTTAGTGAGCAGTTCTTC.

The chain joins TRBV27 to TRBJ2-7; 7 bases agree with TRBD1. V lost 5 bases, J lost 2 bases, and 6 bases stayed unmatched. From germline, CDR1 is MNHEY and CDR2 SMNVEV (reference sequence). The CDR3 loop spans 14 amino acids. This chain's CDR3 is CASSPWDSTYEQYF. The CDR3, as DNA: TGTGCCAGCAGTCCTTGGGACAGCACCTACGAGCAGTACTTC.

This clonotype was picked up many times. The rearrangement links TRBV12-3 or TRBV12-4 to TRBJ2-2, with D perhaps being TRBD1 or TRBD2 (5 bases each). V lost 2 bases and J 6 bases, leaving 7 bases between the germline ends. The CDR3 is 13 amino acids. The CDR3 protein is CASSLRDPGELFF. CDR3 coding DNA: TGTGCCAGCAGTTTAAGGGACCCCGGGGAGCTGTTTTTT.

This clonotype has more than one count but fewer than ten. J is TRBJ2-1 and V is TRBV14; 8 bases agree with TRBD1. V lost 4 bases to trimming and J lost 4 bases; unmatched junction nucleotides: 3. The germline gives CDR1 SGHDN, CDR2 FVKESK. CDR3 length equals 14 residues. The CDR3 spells CASSRTGRYNEQFF. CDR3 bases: TGTGCCAGCAGCCGGACAGGGCGGTACAATGAGCAGTTCTTC.

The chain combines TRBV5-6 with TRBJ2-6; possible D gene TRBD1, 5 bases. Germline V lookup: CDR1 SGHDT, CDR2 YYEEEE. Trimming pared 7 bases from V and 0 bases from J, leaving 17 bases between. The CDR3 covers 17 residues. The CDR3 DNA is TGTGCCAGCGGGGCGCTAGGTCGAGTCTCTGGGGCCAACGTCCTGACTTTC. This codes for CASGALGRVSGANVLTF.

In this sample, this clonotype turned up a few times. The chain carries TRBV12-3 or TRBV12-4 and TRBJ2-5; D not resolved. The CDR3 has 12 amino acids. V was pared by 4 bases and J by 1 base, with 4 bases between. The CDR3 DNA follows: TGTGCCAGCAGTTACTTCCAAGAGACCCAGTACTTC. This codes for CASSYFQETQYF.